The rows below give T cell receptor beta chains drawn from one sample of a study of blood T cell repertoires in COVID-19. Method: immunoSEQ multiplex PCR; TCRdb's copy keeps in-frame clones and lacks some. The sample records a few hundred thousand clones, around 88% being singletons. The sequenced material came from peripheral blood. Receptors originate from a woman between 45 and 65 years old with acute or convalescent COVID-19. Both conserved end residues are part of each CDR3. D genes are given only for firm matches. A clone size is listed for some rows: how often the clone was seen (once, few, many), or a class if it is expanded.

D gene: NA; V gene: TRBV2; J gene: TRBJ2-1; clone size: NA; CDR3 length: 12; CDR3 protein: CASSEAQPGQFF; CDR3 DNA: TGTGCCAGCAGTGAAGCGCAACCAGGGCAGTTCTTC
D gene: NA; V gene: TRBV24-1; J gene: TRBJ1-2; clone size: few; CDR3 length: 14; CDR3 protein: CATSDEQEIYGYTF; CDR3 DNA: TGTGCCACCAGTGATGAACAGGAGATCTATGGCTACACCTTC
D gene: NA; V gene: TRBV9; J gene: TRBJ1-2; clone size: NA; CDR3 length: 14; CDR3 protein: CASSSLTGAIGYTF; CDR3 DNA: TGTGCCAGCAGCTCCCTGACAGGCGCGATTGGCTACACCTTC
D gene: NA; V gene: TRBV6-1; J gene: TRBJ1-6; clone size: NA; CDR3 length: 13; CDR3 protein: CASSDSYNSPLHF; CDR3 DNA: TGTGCCAGCAGTGACAGTTATAATTCACCCCTCCACTTT
D gene: NA; V gene: TRBV4-1; J gene: TRBJ1-2; clone size: NA; CDR3 length: 15; CDR3 protein: CASSPSYPQGPGYTF; CDR3 DNA: TGCGCCAGCAGCCCGAGCTATCCCCAGGGGCCTGGCTACACCTTC
D gene: TRBD1; V gene: TRBV30; J gene: TRBJ2-2; clone size: NA; CDR3 length: 16; CDR3 protein: CASPSPLGQGTGELFF; CDR3 DNA: TGTGCCTCACCCAGCCCGCTCGGACAGGGAACCGGGGAGCTGTTTTTT
D gene: NA; V gene: TRBV5-1; J gene: TRBJ1-2; clone size: NA; CDR3 length: 14; CDR3 protein: CASSPPQALYGYTF; CDR3 DNA: TGCGCCAGCAGCCCCCCACAGGCCCTCTATGGCTACACCTTC
D gene: NA; V gene: TRBV5-4; J gene: TRBJ1-1; clone size: NA; CDR3 length: 13; CDR3 protein: CASSPRENTEAFF; CDR3 DNA: TGTGCCAGCAGCCCCAGGGAGAACACTGAAGCTTTCTTT
D gene: TRBD1; V gene: TRBV7-9; J gene: TRBJ1-2; clone size: NA; CDR3 length: 14; CDR3 protein: CASSPKTGTGDISF; CDR3 DNA: TGTGCCAGCAGCCCTAAAACCGGGACAGGAGATATCAGCTTC
D gene: NA; V gene: TRBV7-6; J gene: TRBJ2-1; clone size: NA; CDR3 length: 10; CDR3 protein: CASGDGGQFF; CDR3 DNA: TGTGCCAGCGGGGACGGGGGGCAGTTCTTC
D gene: TRBD2; V gene: TRBV24-1; J gene: TRBJ2-1; clone size: NA; CDR3 length: 12; CDR3 protein: CATRGLHNEQFF; CDR3 DNA: TGTGCCACCCGGGGACTACACAATGAGCAGTTCTTC
D gene: NA; V gene: TRBV6-5; J gene: TRBJ1-4; clone size: NA; CDR3 length: 12; CDR3 protein: CASMGPNEKLFF; CDR3 DNA: TGTGCCAGCATGGGCCCCAATGAAAAACTGTTTTTT
D gene: TRBD1; V gene: TRBV19; J gene: TRBJ2-1; clone size: NA; CDR3 length: 14; CDR3 protein: CASTGQGFLNEQFF; CDR3 DNA: TGTGCCAGTACCGGACAGGGGTTCTTGAATGAGCAGTTCTTC
D gene: TRBD1; V gene: TRBV7-6; J gene: TRBJ2-7; clone size: NA; CDR3 length: 15; CDR3 protein: CASSLASGGVGEQYF; CDR3 DNA: TGTGCCAGCAGCTTAGCGTCAGGGGGAGTGGGCGAGCAGTACTTC
D gene: NA; V gene: TRBV18; J gene: TRBJ2-5; clone size: once; CDR3 length: 14; CDR3 protein: CASRTDSSMQTQYF; CDR3 DNA: TGTGCCAGCCGAACGGACAGTAGTATGCAGACCCAGTACTTC
D gene: NA; V gene: TRBV18; J gene: TRBJ1-2; clone size: NA; CDR3 length: 13; CDR3 protein: CASSPGPNYGYTF; CDR3 DNA: TGTGCCAGCTCACCAGGGCCTAACTATGGCTACACCTTC
D gene: NA; V gene: TRBV7-2; J gene: TRBJ2-3; clone size: NA; CDR3 length: 16; CDR3 protein: CASSLARFSPTDTQYF; CDR3 DNA: TGTGCCAGCAGCTTAGCGCGGTTTTCTCCCACAGATACGCAGTATTTT
D gene: NA; V gene: TRBV29-1; J gene: TRBJ2-5; clone size: NA; CDR3 length: 14; CDR3 protein: CSVEGIEMRETQYF; CDR3 DNA: TGCAGCGTTGAAGGGATCGAAATGCGGGAGACCCAGTACTTC
D gene: NA; V gene: TRBV24-1; J gene: TRBJ2-2; clone size: NA; CDR3 length: 13; CDR3 protein: CATSEAFGGELFF; CDR3 DNA: TGTGCCACCAGTGAGGCTTTCGGGGGGGAGCTGTTTTTT
D gene: TRBD1; V gene: TRBV19; J gene: TRBJ2-7; clone size: NA; CDR3 length: 15; CDR3 protein: CASSMSVGQQYEQYF; CDR3 DNA: TGTGCCAGTAGTATGAGTGTGGGACAGCAATACGAGCAGTACTTC
D gene: NA; V gene: TRBV27; J gene: TRBJ2-3; clone size: NA; CDR3 length: 15; CDR3 protein: CASSLSRVRTDTQYF; CDR3 DNA: TGTGCCAGCAGTTTGTCCAGGGTACGGACAGATACGCAGTATTTT
D gene: TRBD2; V gene: TRBV4-1; J gene: TRBJ2-3; clone size: NA; CDR3 length: 21; CDR3 protein: CASSQERMKSGRAFSTDTQYF; CDR3 DNA: TGCGCCAGCAGCCAAGAGCGGATGAAAAGCGGGAGGGCCTTTTCCACAGATACGCAGTATTTT
D gene: TRBD2; V gene: TRBV7-2; J gene: TRBJ2-7; clone size: NA; CDR3 length: 13; CDR3 protein: CASSLVASGEQYF; CDR3 DNA: TGTGCCAGCAGCTTAGTTGCTAGCGGAGAGCAGTACTTC
D gene: TRBD1; V gene: TRBV24-1; J gene: TRBJ1-6; clone size: NA; CDR3 length: 12; CDR3 protein: CARQGAESPLHF; CDR3 DNA: TGTGCCCGACAGGGGGCGGAATCACCCCTCCACTTT
D gene: TRBD1; V gene: TRBV5-4; J gene: TRBJ2-1; clone size: NA; CDR3 length: 15; CDR3 protein: CASSTGTGEWDEQFF; CDR3 DNA: TGTGCCAGCAGCACCGGGACAGGGGAGTGGGATGAGCAGTTCTTC
D gene: NA; V gene: TRBV6-5; J gene: TRBJ2-7; clone size: NA; CDR3 length: 13; CDR3 protein: CASSYTGSYEQYF; CDR3 DNA: TGTGCCAGCAGTTACACAGGGTCCTACGAGCAGTACTTC
D gene: TRBD1; V gene: TRBV5-6; J gene: TRBJ1-2; clone size: NA; CDR3 length: 15; CDR3 protein: CASSARDRGQSGYTF; CDR3 DNA: TGTGCCAGCAGCGCCCGGGACAGGGGACAAAGTGGCTACACCTTC
D gene: TRBD1; V gene: TRBV11-2; J gene: TRBJ2-1; clone size: NA; CDR3 length: 15; CDR3 protein: CASSLTGGDGDEQFF; CDR3 DNA: TGTGCCAGCAGCTTAACAGGGGGCGACGGGGATGAGCAGTTCTTC
D gene: TRBD1; V gene: TRBV30; J gene: TRBJ1-2; clone size: once; CDR3 length: 16; CDR3 protein: CAWSALRTGPNYGYTF; CDR3 DNA: TGTGCCTGGAGTGCCCTTCGGACAGGGCCCAACTATGGCTACACCTTC
D gene: TRBD2; V gene: TRBV7-8; J gene: TRBJ2-5; clone size: NA; CDR3 length: 16; CDR3 protein: CASSSSGGPYQETQYF; CDR3 DNA: TGTGCCAGCAGCTCTAGCGGGGGCCCGTACCAAGAGACCCAGTACTTC
D gene: NA; V gene: TRBV19; J gene: TRBJ1-4; clone size: NA; CDR3 length: 16; CDR3 protein: CASSVLTVTLNEKLFF; CDR3 DNA: TGTGCCAGTAGTGTTCTGACAGTCACCCTTAATGAAAAACTGTTTTTT